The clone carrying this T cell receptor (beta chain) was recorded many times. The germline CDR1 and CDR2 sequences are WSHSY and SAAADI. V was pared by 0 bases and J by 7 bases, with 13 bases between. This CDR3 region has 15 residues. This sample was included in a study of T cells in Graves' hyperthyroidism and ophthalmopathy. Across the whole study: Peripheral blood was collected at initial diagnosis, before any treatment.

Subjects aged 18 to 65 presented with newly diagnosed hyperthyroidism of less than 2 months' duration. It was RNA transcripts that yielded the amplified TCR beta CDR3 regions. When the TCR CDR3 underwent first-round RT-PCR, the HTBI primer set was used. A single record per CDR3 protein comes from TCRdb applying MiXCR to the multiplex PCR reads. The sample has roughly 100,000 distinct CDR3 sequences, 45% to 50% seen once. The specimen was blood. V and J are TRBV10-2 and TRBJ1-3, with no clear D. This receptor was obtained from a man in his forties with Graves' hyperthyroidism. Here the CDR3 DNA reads TGCGCCAGCAGTGAGTCCGGCTCTGTCGGCAACACCATATATTTT. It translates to CASSESGSVGNTIYF.